The rows below give T cell receptor beta chains drawn from one sample of a study of blood T cells in healthy people across ages. TCRdb processed the 5' RACE reads anew with MiXCR; each CDR3 protein has one entry. The table includes 540,000 or so distinct CDR3 sequences, roughly 29% detected once. The sequencing input was blood. The source of these receptors is a woman aged 70 to 79 in good health. Both conserved end residues are part of each CDR3. D genes are given only for firm matches. Size is stated for part of the rows, as once, few or many counts, or as a class when the clone is expanded.

j_gene,v_gene,abundance,d_gene,CDR3nt,CDR3aa
TRBJ2-2,TRBV2,.,TRBD2,TGTGCCAGCGGTCCACTAGCGGGCCGCACCGGGGAGCTGTTTTTT,CASGPLAGRTGELFF
TRBJ2-7,TRBV4-3,.,.,TGCGCCAGCAGCCAGGAGGGGAGCCTTGAGTACGAGCAGTACTTC,CASSQEGSLEYEQYF
TRBJ1-1,TRBV7-9,few,.,TGTGCCAGCAGCCCCAGGGGTGAGATCACTGAAGCTTTCTTT,CASSPRGEITEAFF
TRBJ1-4,TRBV9,few,TRBD1,TGTGCCAGCAGCGCCGGAGGACAGGGGGCCGCCATGAATGAAGAACTGTTTTTT,CASSAGGQGAAMNEELFF
TRBJ2-5,TRBV4-3,.,.,TGCGCCAGCAGCCAATTGGGGCAGTCAGAGACCCAGTACTTC,CASSQLGQSETQYF
TRBJ1-1,TRBV5-1,.,.,TGCGCCAGCAGCTTGTGGGACGACACTGAAGCTTTCTTT,CASSLWDDTEAFF
TRBJ1-2,TRBV12-3/TRBV12-4,few,TRBD1,TGTGCCAGCAGTTGGGACAGGGGATTACGTGGCTACACCTTC,CASSWDRGLRGYTF
TRBJ1-2,TRBV11-2,.,.,TGTGCCAGCAGCCCCCGCGACGGGGACTATGGCTACACCTTC,CASSPRDGDYGYTF
TRBJ2-3,TRBV9,once,.,TGTGCCAGCAACGAAAGGTACACAGATACGCAGTATTTT,CASNERYTDTQYF
TRBJ2-7,TRBV3-1,many,TRBD2,TGTGCCAGCAGCCAAGATTTCGGGGGGGCGACCTACGAGCAGTACTTC,CASSQDFGGATYEQYF
TRBJ2-5,TRBV20-1,.,TRBD2,TGCAGTGCTATAGCAGCGGGGCCCCAAGAGACCCAGTACTTC,CSAIAAGPQETQYF
TRBJ2-7,TRBV7-9,.,TRBD2,TGTGCCAGCAGCCCTGGGACTAGCGGGGCTCCGGACTTC,CASSPGTSGAPDF
TRBJ1-1,TRBV5-1,few,TRBD1,TGCGCCAGCAGGACAGGGGGCGCGTTTTACACTGAAGCTTTCTTT,CASRTGGAFYTEAFF
TRBJ1-2,TRBV29-1,.,.,TGCAGCGTGGAAGACAGCGATGGCTACACCTTC,CSVEDSDGYTF
TRBJ2-1,TRBV12-3/TRBV12-4,few,.,TGTGCCAGCATTCTCCTAAGAGGGGGTGAGCAGTTCTTC,CASILLRGGEQFF
TRBJ2-2,TRBV5-1,.,TRBD1,TGCGCCAGCAGCTTGGAGGGGGCCAACCACCGGGAGCTGTTTTTT,CASSLEGANHRELFF
TRBJ2-1,TRBV5-1,.,.,TGCGCCAGCAGCTTGGCACGGACCGAGATTACCCAGTTCTTC,CASSLARTEITQFF
TRBJ1-4,TRBV4-1,.,.,TGCGCCAGCAGCCAAGATCCCGGGTATAATGAAAAACTGTTTTTT,CASSQDPGYNEKLFF
TRBJ1-1,TRBV6-6,.,.,TGTGCCAGCAGTTACGGGTCTAAAGGCGGTACGAACACTGAAGCTTTCTTT,CASSYGSKGGTNTEAFF
TRBJ2-2,TRBV6-5,.,.,TGTGCCAGCATCGGGGACCTAAACACCGGGGAGCTGTTTTTT,CASIGDLNTGELFF
TRBJ2-5,TRBV4-1,many,.,TGCGCCAGCAGCCAAGACTCTTCCCAAGAGACCCAGTACTTC,CASSQDSSQETQYF
TRBJ2-5,TRBV11-2,few,.,TGTGCCAGCAGCGCTTGGCAGTTGGAGACCCAGTACTTC,CASSAWQLETQYF
TRBJ2-3,TRBV7-2,few,.,TGTGCCAGCAGCCTGGTACAAGGGGTGGTCAGTGCGCAGTATTTT,CASSLVQGVVSAQYF
TRBJ2-1,TRBV5-1,.,.,TGCGCCAGCAGCCCCAGCTCTAGCTCCTACAATGAGCAGTTCTTC,CASSPSSSSYNEQFF
TRBJ2-7,TRBV5-1,few,.,TGCGCCAGCAGCTCCACCCCGAAGACTAGTGGATCCTACGAGCAGTACTTC,CASSSTPKTSGSYEQYF
TRBJ2-5,TRBV13,few,.,TGTGCCAGCAGCGACCGGACAGGGCTAGCGGGACAAGAGACCCAGTACTTC,CASSDRTGLAGQETQYF
TRBJ1-5,TRBV15,.,.,TGTGCCACCAGCCGGACTGGGGGCAATCAGCCCCAGCATTTT,CATSRTGGNQPQHF
TRBJ1-1,TRBV10-3,.,.,TGTGCCATCGCAAGCGGGACGGAAGGGGCTGAAGCTTTCTTT,CAIASGTEGAEAFF
TRBJ1-4,TRBV7-8,few,TRBD1,TGTGCCAGCAGCAGACAGGGGGCCCGTGCAACTAATGAAAAACTGTTTTTT,CASSRQGARATNEKLFF
TRBJ1-1,TRBV3-1,.,.,TGTGCCAGCAGCCAAGATCATCGATTAGCTGAAGCTTTCTTT,CASSQDHRLAEAFF
TRBJ2-7,TRBV6-6,.,TRBD2,TGTGCCAGCACCCTCGGGATAGCGGGGGGTTCCTACGAGCAGTACTTC,CASTLGIAGGSYEQYF
TRBJ2-4,TRBV15,many,TRBD2,TGTGCCACCAGCAGTGACATGGGACTAGGGAGAAACATTCAGTACTTC,CATSSDMGLGRNIQYF
TRBJ2-3,TRBV4-1,.,TRBD2,TGCGCCAGCAGCCAAGATCCCCCACTAGCGGGGGGCCTATCCGTCGATACGCAGTATTTT,CASSQDPPLAGGLSVDTQYF
TRBJ2-2,TRBV7-2,few,.,TGTGCCAGCAGCTTAGTTGTTGGCCCCGGGGAGCTGTTTTTT,CASSLVVGPGELFF
TRBJ2-3,TRBV29-1,few,.,TGCAGCGTTGAAAGCGTTTCGGCTGATACGCAGTATTTT,CSVESVSADTQYF
TRBJ1-1,TRBV11-2,few,.,TGTGCCAGCAGCGCAGGACAGAGCACTGAAGCTTTCTTT,CASSAGQSTEAFF
TRBJ2-4,TRBV10-3,.,.,TGTGCCATCAGTGAGTCCGCAGGGGGGTCCAAAAACATTCAGTACTTC,CAISESAGGSKNIQYF